The subject of this entry is one TCR beta chain. Produced via immunoSEQ multiplex PCR; TCRdb's table is partial and in-frame only. The sample carries about 130,000 clones, under 90% recorded once. The data derive from a study of cytomegalovirus exposure and HLA in healthy donors. The validation cohort, a group of around 130 subjects, included the donors and was separate from the roughly 600-subject first cohort. Sequencing input: PBMCs. The source of this sequence is a man aged 30 to 39 in good health and CMV-seronegative.

Here the CDR3 DNA reads TGTGCCATCAGTGTAGTCGACAGCTCCTACGAGCAGTACTTC. Translated: CAISVVDSSYEQYF. This chain links TRBV10-3 with TRBJ2-7, with D perhaps matching TRBD1 (5 bases). Germline V gene sequence: CDR1 ENHRY, CDR2 SYGVKD. The ends were cut back, 4 bases at V and 0 bases at J, with 10 bases in the middle. The CDR3 covers 14 residues.